This is a list of T cell receptor beta chains from one sample in a study of cytomegalovirus exposure and HLA in healthy donors. The protocol was immunoSEQ multiplex PCR, while the TCRdb copy is restricted to in-frame clones and leaves out a portion. This table holds about 120,000 clones. The specimen was PBMCs. These receptor sequences come from a man younger than 30 in good health and CMV-seronegative. The CDR3 runs from the conserved cysteine through the conserved F or W. Fields, in order: J gene, V gene, D gene, CDR3 DNA, CDR3 protein. A D gene is named only where the DNA matches it firmly.

J gene: TRBJ2-2
V gene: TRBV19
D gene: TRBD2
CDR3 DNA: TGTGCCAGTAGTTATTCTGGGACTAGCGGAATAAGCACCGGGGAGCTGTTTTTT
CDR3 protein: CASSYSGTSGISTGELFF

J gene: TRBJ1-4
V gene: TRBV7-9
D gene: TRBD1
CDR3 DNA: TGTGCCAGCAGCTTACAGGGGGCGTTTGGAACTAATGAAAAACTGTTTTTT
CDR3 protein: CASSLQGAFGTNEKLFF

J gene: TRBJ1-2
V gene: TRBV9
D gene: TRBD1
CDR3 DNA: TGTGCCAGCAGCTTCACAGGGGAGGGCTACACCTTC
CDR3 protein: CASSFTGEGYTF

J gene: TRBJ2-2
V gene: TRBV11-1
D gene: .
CDR3 DNA: TGTGCCAGCAGCTTAGTGGGGGCTGACACCGGGGAGCTGTTTTTT
CDR3 protein: CASSLVGADTGELFF

J gene: TRBJ2-7
V gene: TRBV15
D gene: TRBD2
CDR3 DNA: TGTGCCACCAGCCCCCGGACTAGCGGGGGGGTCTTCTACGAGCAGTACTTC
CDR3 protein: CATSPRTSGGVFYEQYF

J gene: TRBJ2-3
V gene: TRBV6-4
D gene: TRBD2
CDR3 DNA: TGTGCCAGCAGTGACTCGACTAGCGGGGGTTCAGATACGCAGTATTTT
CDR3 protein: CASSDSTSGGSDTQYF

J gene: TRBJ1-1
V gene: TRBV30
D gene: .
CDR3 DNA: TGTGCCTGGACATGGGGCAGTAGGAGCACTGAAGCTTTCTTT
CDR3 protein: CAWTWGSRSTEAFF

J gene: TRBJ2-7
V gene: TRBV21-1
D gene: .
CDR3 DNA: TGTGCCAGCAGCAAATCCTTAATGGCAGGGAGGAGGCAGTACTTC
CDR3 protein: CASSKSLMAGRRQYF

J gene: TRBJ2-1
V gene: TRBV5-1
D gene: .
CDR3 DNA: TGCGCCAGCAGCACCACCACAGGGTCCAATGAGCAGTTCTTC
CDR3 protein: CASSTTTGSNEQFF

J gene: TRBJ2-3
V gene: TRBV5-6
D gene: .
CDR3 DNA: TGTGCCAGCAGCTTGTGGGGGGCAGATACGCAGTATTTT
CDR3 protein: CASSLWGADTQYF

J gene: TRBJ2-7
V gene: TRBV19
D gene: .
CDR3 DNA: TGTGCCAGTGAGGGGGAAGGTTTGTACTTC
CDR3 protein: CASEGEGLYF

J gene: TRBJ2-7
V gene: TRBV10-2
D gene: .
CDR3 DNA: TGCGCCAGCAGTGAAGGGGGGGTCGAGCAGTACTTC
CDR3 protein: CASSEGGVEQYF

J gene: TRBJ2-5
V gene: TRBV30
D gene: .
CDR3 DNA: TGTGCCTGGAGTGTACTCCAGGCCGAGTACTTC
CDR3 protein: CAWSVLQAEYF

J gene: TRBJ1-5
V gene: TRBV6-1
D gene: .
CDR3 DNA: TGTGCCAGTTGGTCCCTGCGGTCTATCAATCAGCCCCAGCATTTT
CDR3 protein: CASWSLRSINQPQHF

J gene: TRBJ1-4
V gene: TRBV5-8
D gene: .
CDR3 DNA: TGTGCCAGCAGCTTGCGTGCAACTAATGAAAAACTGTTTTTT
CDR3 protein: CASSLRATNEKLFF

J gene: TRBJ2-3
V gene: TRBV11-3
D gene: TRBD1
CDR3 DNA: TGTGCCAGCAGCCCCCGAGGGGGACAGGGCGATACGCAGTATTTT
CDR3 protein: CASSPRGGQGDTQYF

J gene: TRBJ1-2
V gene: TRBV4-1
D gene: .
CDR3 DNA: TGCGCCAGCAGTCAGACAGTTCACTATGGCTACACCTTC
CDR3 protein: CASSQTVHYGYTF

J gene: TRBJ1-2
V gene: TRBV25-1
D gene: TRBD1
CDR3 DNA: TGTGCCAGCAGTGAGGGGACAGGGGGACTTTATGGCTACACCTTC
CDR3 protein: CASSEGTGGLYGYTF

J gene: TRBJ2-3
V gene: TRBV5-1
D gene: TRBD2
CDR3 DNA: TGCGCCAGCAGCTTGGATCCTAGCGGGGGCACAGATACGCAGTATTTT
CDR3 protein: CASSLDPSGGTDTQYF

J gene: TRBJ2-7
V gene: TRBV4-1
D gene: .
CDR3 DNA: TGCGCCAGCAGCCCCGCTAGCTCCTACGAGCAGTACTTC
CDR3 protein: CASSPASSYEQYF

J gene: TRBJ2-7
V gene: TRBV6-1
D gene: TRBD1
CDR3 DNA: TGTGCCAGCAGTGGAGGGGTTACCGGGACAGGGGTAAACGAGCAGTACTTC
CDR3 protein: CASSGGVTGTGVNEQYF

J gene: TRBJ2-7
V gene: TRBV29-1
D gene: .
CDR3 DNA: TGCAGCGTTACCGGGACACCATCCTACGAGCAGTACTTC
CDR3 protein: CSVTGTPSYEQYF

J gene: TRBJ2-1
V gene: TRBV27
D gene: .
CDR3 DNA: TGTGCCAGCAGTTCCCTCCGGGCAGGGTCCTACAATGAGCAGTTCTTC
CDR3 protein: CASSSLRAGSYNEQFF

J gene: TRBJ1-2
V gene: TRBV7-2
D gene: TRBD1
CDR3 DNA: TGTGCCAGCAGCTTAGCCCAGGGGGCGGACTATGGCTACACCTTC
CDR3 protein: CASSLAQGADYGYTF

J gene: TRBJ1-1
V gene: TRBV5-5
D gene: TRBD1
CDR3 DNA: TGTGCCAGCAGCTTGGGACAGGGAAAAGCTTTCTTT
CDR3 protein: CASSLGQGKAFF

J gene: TRBJ1-3
V gene: TRBV6-1
D gene: .
CDR3 DNA: TGTGCCAGCGGCCGGGTGGGGGGGAGAAACACCATATATTTT
CDR3 protein: CASGRVGGRNTIYF

J gene: TRBJ2-7
V gene: TRBV5-4
D gene: .
CDR3 DNA: TGTGCCAGCAGCTGGGACAACTACGAGCAGTACTTC
CDR3 protein: CASSWDNYEQYF

J gene: TRBJ1-2
V gene: TRBV6-5
D gene: .
CDR3 DNA: TGTGCCAGCAGTTTCACTGTGGGAGGGGCTGACTACACCTTC
CDR3 protein: CASSFTVGGADYTF

J gene: TRBJ2-5
V gene: TRBV10-2
D gene: .
CDR3 DNA: TGCGCCAGCAGTGAAGCTAATCAAGAGACCCAGTACTTC
CDR3 protein: CASSEANQETQYF

J gene: TRBJ2-2
V gene: TRBV13
D gene: TRBD1
CDR3 DNA: TGTGCCAGCACGCAAAGGGGGCGTAGGACCGGGGAGCTGTTTTTT
CDR3 protein: CASTQRGRRTGELFF

J gene: TRBJ2-1
V gene: TRBV27
D gene: TRBD2
CDR3 DNA: TGTGCCAGCAGTTTAAATGGACTAGCGAACGATGAGCAGTTCTTC
CDR3 protein: CASSLNGLANDEQFF

J gene: TRBJ2-7
V gene: TRBV7-9
D gene: .
CDR3 DNA: TGTGCCAGCAGCTCAAGACAGAACTACGAGCAGTACTTC
CDR3 protein: CASSSRQNYEQYF

J gene: TRBJ2-2
V gene: TRBV7-9
D gene: .
CDR3 DNA: TGTGCCAGCAGCTTAGTTTCGGGAGTGGGGACCGGGGAGCTGTTTTTT
CDR3 protein: CASSLVSGVGTGELFF

J gene: TRBJ1-1
V gene: TRBV13
D gene: TRBD1
CDR3 DNA: TGTGCCAGCAGCCCAGGGACAGCGAACACTGAAGCTTTCTTT
CDR3 protein: CASSPGTANTEAFF

J gene: TRBJ2-1
V gene: TRBV5-6
D gene: TRBD2
CDR3 DNA: TGTGCCAGCAACGCGGGGGGAATTTTCTCCTACAATGAGCAGTTCTTC
CDR3 protein: CASNAGGIFSYNEQFF

J gene: TRBJ2-3
V gene: TRBV7-2
D gene: TRBD2
CDR3 DNA: TGTGCCAGCAGCGCATCATCTGTGGGGCTAGCGGGAAGCACAGATACGCAGTATTTT
CDR3 protein: CASSASSVGLAGSTDTQYF